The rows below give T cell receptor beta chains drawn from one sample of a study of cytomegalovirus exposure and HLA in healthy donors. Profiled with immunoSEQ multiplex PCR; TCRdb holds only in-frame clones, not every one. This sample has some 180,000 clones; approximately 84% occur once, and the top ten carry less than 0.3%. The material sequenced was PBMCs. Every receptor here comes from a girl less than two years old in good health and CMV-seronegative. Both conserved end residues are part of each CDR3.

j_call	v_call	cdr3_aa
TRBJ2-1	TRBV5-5	CASSSDGLAGGKTYNEQFF
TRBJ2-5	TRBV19	CASSMGLAGERRETQYF
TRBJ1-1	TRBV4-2	CASSQGTGFFTEAFF
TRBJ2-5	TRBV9	CASSVQGRSGETQYF
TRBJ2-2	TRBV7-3	CASSFPRGEGTGELFF
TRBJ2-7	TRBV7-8	CASSLGGRAYEQYF
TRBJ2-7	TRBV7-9	CASKGSSYEQYF
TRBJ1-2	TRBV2	CASSGTLNYGYTF
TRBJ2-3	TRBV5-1	CASSLAGLPRSDTQYF
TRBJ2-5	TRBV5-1	CASSLGGGAQETQYF
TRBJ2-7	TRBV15	CATSRGTGSYEQYF
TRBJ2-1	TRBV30	CAWRSGGGWNEQFF
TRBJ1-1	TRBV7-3	CASSSTYRDEAFF
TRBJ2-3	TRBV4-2	CASSQDRGRDPTDTQYF
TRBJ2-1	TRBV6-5	CASSYSSGGNGEQFF
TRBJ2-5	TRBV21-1	CASSSREVRETQYF
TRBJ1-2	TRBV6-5	CASSYGQGARYGYTF
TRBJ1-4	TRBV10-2	CASSDKGGTNEKLFF